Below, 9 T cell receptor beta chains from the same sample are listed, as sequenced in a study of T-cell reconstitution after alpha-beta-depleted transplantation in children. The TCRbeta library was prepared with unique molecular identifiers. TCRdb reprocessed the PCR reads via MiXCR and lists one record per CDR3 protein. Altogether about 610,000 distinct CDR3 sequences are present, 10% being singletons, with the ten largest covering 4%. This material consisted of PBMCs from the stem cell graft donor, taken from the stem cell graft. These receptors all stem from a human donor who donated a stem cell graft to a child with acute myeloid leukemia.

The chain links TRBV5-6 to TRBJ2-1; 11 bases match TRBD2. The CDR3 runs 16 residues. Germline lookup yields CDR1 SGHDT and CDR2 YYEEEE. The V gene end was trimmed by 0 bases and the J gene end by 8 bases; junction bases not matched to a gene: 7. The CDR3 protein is CASSLGAQLAGDEQFF. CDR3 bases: TGTGCCAGCAGCTTGGGGGCCCAACTAGCGGGAGATGAGCAGTTCTTC.

The CDR3 nucleotides read TGTGCCAGCTCACCCCTCGGCGGGGAGGAGACCCAGTACTTC. Amino acid sequence: CASSPLGGEETQYF. This chain uses TRBV18 with TRBJ2-5; D may be TRBD2 (6 bases). CDR3 size: 14 residues. Per the germline V gene, CDR1 is KGHSH and CDR2 is LQKENI. The ends were cut back, 3 bases at V and 5 bases at J, with 13 bases in the middle.

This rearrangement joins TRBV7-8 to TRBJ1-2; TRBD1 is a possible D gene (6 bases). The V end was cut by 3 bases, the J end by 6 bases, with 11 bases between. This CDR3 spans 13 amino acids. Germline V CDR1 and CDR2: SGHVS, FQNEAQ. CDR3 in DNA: TGTGCCAGCAGCTTCCGGACAGAGGATGGCTACACCTTC. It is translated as CASSFRTEDGYTF.

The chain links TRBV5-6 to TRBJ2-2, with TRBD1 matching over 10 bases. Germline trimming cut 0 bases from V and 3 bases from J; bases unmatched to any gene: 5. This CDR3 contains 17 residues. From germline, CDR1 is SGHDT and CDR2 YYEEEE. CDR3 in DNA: TGTGCCAGCAGCTTGGTAGGGACAGGGGATTACACCGGGGAGCTGTTTTTT. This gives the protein CASSLVGTGDYTGELFF. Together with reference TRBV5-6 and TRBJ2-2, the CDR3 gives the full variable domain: DAGVTQSPTHLIKTRGQQVTLRCSPKSGHDTVSWYQQALGQGPQFIFQYYEEEERQRGNFPDRFSGHQFPNYSSELNVNALLLGDSALYLCASSLVGTGDYTGELFFGEGSRLTVL.

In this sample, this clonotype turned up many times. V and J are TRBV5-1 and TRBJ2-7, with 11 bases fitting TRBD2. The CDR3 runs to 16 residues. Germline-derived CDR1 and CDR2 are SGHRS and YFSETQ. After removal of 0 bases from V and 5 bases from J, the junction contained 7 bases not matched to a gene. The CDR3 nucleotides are TGCGCCAGCAGCTTGGGAACTAGCGGGAGTTTCGACGAGCAGTACTTC. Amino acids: CASSLGTSGSFDEQYF.

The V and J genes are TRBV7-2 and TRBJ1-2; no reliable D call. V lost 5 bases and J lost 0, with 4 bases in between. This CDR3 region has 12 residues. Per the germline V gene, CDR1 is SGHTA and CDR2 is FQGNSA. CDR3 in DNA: TGTGCCAGCAGCCAAGCTAACTATGGCTACACCTTC. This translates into CASSQANYGYTF.

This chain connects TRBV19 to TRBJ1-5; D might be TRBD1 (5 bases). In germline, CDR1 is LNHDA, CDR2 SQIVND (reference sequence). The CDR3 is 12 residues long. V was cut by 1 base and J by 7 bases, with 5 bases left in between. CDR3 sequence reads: CASSIGTQPQHF. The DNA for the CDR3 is TGTGCCAGTAGTATAGGGACACAGCCCCAGCATTTT. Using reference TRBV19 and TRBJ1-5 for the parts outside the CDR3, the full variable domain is DGGITQSPKYLFRKEGQNVTLSCEQNLNHDAMYWYRQDPGQGLRLIYYSQIVNDFQKGDIAEGYSVSREKKESFPLTVTSAQKNPTAFYLCASSIGTQPQHFGDGTRLSIL.

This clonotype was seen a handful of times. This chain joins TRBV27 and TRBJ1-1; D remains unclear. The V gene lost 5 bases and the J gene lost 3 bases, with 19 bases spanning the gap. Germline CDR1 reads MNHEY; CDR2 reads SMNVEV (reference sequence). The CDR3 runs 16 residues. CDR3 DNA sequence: TGTGCCAGCAGTCCCCGGGCCCTTAAGATTTACACTGAAGCTTTCTTT. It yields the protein CASSPRALKIYTEAFF.

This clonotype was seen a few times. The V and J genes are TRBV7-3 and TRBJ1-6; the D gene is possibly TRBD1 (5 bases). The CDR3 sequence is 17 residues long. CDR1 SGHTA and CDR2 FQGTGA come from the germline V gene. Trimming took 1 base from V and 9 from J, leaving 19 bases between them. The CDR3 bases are TGTGCCAGCAGCTTAAAACACCAGGGTTCACTACGTTCACCCCTCCACTTT. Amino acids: CASSLKHQGSLRSPLHF.